This TCR beta chain comes out of a study of blood T cells in healthy people across ages. On this clonotype: The junction differs from germline at one of its ends, possibly a read error.

The second PCR ran roughly 7 to 11 cycles with a sample-barcoded 5' primer and J-beta primers. Each cDNA molecule received a tag from a template-switch adaptor that had 12 random nucleotides. One entry per CDR3 protein, called by TCRdb with MiXCR from the 5' RACE reads. The sample gives around 2 million distinct CDR3 sequences, 35% to 50% of which show up once; under 25% is in the top ten. Germline CDR1 LGHNA, CDR2 YNFKEQ. The CDR3 sequence is 15 residues long. Sequenced material: blood. J is TRBJ1-1 and V is TRBV4-2; D gene ambiguous. The sequence was obtained from a human donor in good health. The CDR3 DNA reads TGTACCAGCAGCCAAGAAAGACACCCGGACACTGAAGCTTTCTTT. Its translation is CTSSQERHPDTEAFF.